The 17 T cell receptor beta chains listed next were all sequenced from one sample in a study of control samples from healthy donors and cancer patients. Produced via immunoSEQ multiplex PCR; TCRdb's table is partial and in-frame only. The data contain about 220,000 clones, roughly 94% of them singletons. The sample was blood. These receptors came from a man aged 50-59 years in good health.

The V call is TRBV4-1, the J call TRBJ1-6, with no clear D. CDR1 is MGHRA, CDR2 YSYEKL, per germline. V was cut by 3 bases and J by 10 bases, with 13 bases left in between. This CDR3 spans 14 amino acids. Here the CDR3 reads CASSHPPRDSPLHF. As DNA, the CDR3 is TGCGCCAGCAGCCACCCCCCCCGAGACTCACCCCTCCACTTT.

The J gene is TRBJ1-1, the V gene TRBV7-5. TRBV7-5 counts as a pseudogene. The CDR3 consists of 13 residues. The CDR3 region has the DNA TGTGTCAGAAGCTCACACGGACACACTGAAGCTTTCTTT. Encoded protein: CVRSSHGHTEAFF.

This chain connects TRBV7-9 to TRBJ1-2; D unclear. Germline V gene data show CDR1 as SEHNR and CDR2 as FQNEAQ (reference sequence). Trimming left V 5 bases short and J 4 bases short, with 14 bases between. This CDR3 region has 14 residues. The CDR3 region has the DNA TGTGCCAGCAGCCTTGCCGACGGAACCTATGGCTACACCTTC. It yields the protein CASSLADGTYGYTF.

V gene TRBV28 combines with J gene TRBJ1-2; 8 bases are shared with TRBD1. This CDR3 is 15 amino acids long. Germline CDR1 is MDHEN and CDR2 is SYDVKM. After removal of 5 bases from V and 3 bases from J, the junction contained 8 bases not matched to a gene. CDR3 sequence reads: CASSPGDRPHYGYTF. In DNA form, the CDR3 reads TGTGCCAGCAGTCCGGGGGACAGGCCCCACTATGGCTACACCTTC.

The V gene is TRBV7-9, the J gene TRBJ2-7; TRBD1 agrees at 9 bases. The CDR3 sequence is 15 residues long. Trimming at V came to 4 bases and at J to 0 bases, leaving 4 bases not matched to a gene. Germline V lookup: CDR1 SEHNR, CDR2 FQNEAQ (reference sequence). Here the CDR3 reads CASSYPGQGSYEQYF. The CDR3 DNA is TGTGCCAGCAGCTATCCGGGACAGGGCTCCTACGAGCAGTACTTC. Based on the CDR3 plus reference TRBV7-9 and TRBJ2-7, the full variable domain is DTGVSQNPRHKITKRGQNVTFRCDPISEHNRLYWYRQTLGQGPEFLTYFQNEAQLEKSRLLSDRFSAERPKGSFSTLEIQRTEQGDSAMYLCASSYPGQGSYEQYFGPGTRLTVT.

J is TRBJ2-2 and V is TRBV5-1; 8 nucleotides match TRBD1. The CDR3 is 14 residues long. In germline, CDR1 is SGHRS, CDR2 YFSETQ. V shed 6 bases and J 5 bases; nucleotides not matched to a gene: 6. The CDR3 DNA reads as TGCGCCAGCACCTTAGACAGGGGTACCGGGGAGCTGTTTTTT. This sequence encodes CASTLDRGTGELFF.

V and J are TRBV28 and TRBJ1-4; maybe TRBD1 (6 bases). V was clipped by 8 bases and J by 0 bases, with 22 bases between them. CDR1 MDHEN and CDR2 SYDVKM come from the germline V gene. The CDR3 is 18 residues long. CDR3 sequence (DNA): TGTGCCAGCGGTAGTTGGGGGGCCAGATTTGCAACTAATGAAAAACTGTTTTTT. Translated: CASGSWGARFATNEKLFF.

This rearrangement joins TRBV27 to TRBJ2-7; the D gene is possibly TRBD2 (5 bases). The CDR3 totals 16 residues. From germline, CDR1 is MNHEY and CDR2 SMNVEV (reference sequence). V was cut by 5 bases and J by 6 bases, with 23 bases left in between. CDR3 in amino acids: CASSDARREPTSEQYF. The DNA for the CDR3 is TGTGCCAGCAGTGACGCCCGCCGGGAACCAACGTCCGAGCAGTACTTC.

The V call is TRBV19, the J call TRBJ1-6, with TRBD1 as a possible D gene (6 bases). From germline, CDR1 is LNHDA and CDR2 SQIVND (reference sequence). The CDR3 spans 12 residues. Trimming pared 8 bases from V and 9 bases from J, leaving 11 bases between. CDR3 sequence reads: CASSDRFSPLHF. The CDR3 DNA follows: TGTGCCAGTTCTGACAGGTTTTCACCCCTCCACTTT.

V is TRBV7-2 and J is TRBJ1-2; 8 nucleotides agree with TRBD1. The CDR3 runs to 15 residues. V lost 2 bases and J lost 5; bases outside the gene matches: 7. Germline V lookup: CDR1 SGHTA, CDR2 FQGNSA. The CDR3 spells CASSLTGQGGYGYTF. The CDR3 nucleotides read TGTGCCAGCAGCTTAACCGGACAGGGAGGGTATGGCTACACCTTC.

V gene TRBV28 combines with J gene TRBJ1-4; D not resolved. V dropped 2 bases and J dropped 11 bases, with 15 bases sitting between them. This CDR3 region has 14 residues. The germline CDR1 and CDR2 sequences are MDHEN and SYDVKM. CDR3 sequence: CASSLEERNSKLFF. Written as DNA, the CDR3 is TGTGCCAGCAGTTTAGAGGAACGCAATTCGAAACTGTTTTTT.

A word on this clone: Other DNA variants within this sample encode the same CDR3. The chain links TRBV28 to TRBJ1-3; D uncertain. This CDR3 has 13 amino acids. Trimming cost V 5 bases and J 2 bases, with 7 bases left between them. Germline V lookup: CDR1 MDHEN, CDR2 SYDVKM. The CDR3 DNA reads as TGTGCCAGCAGTAGAGGACCTGGAAACACCATATATTTT. It is translated as CASSRGPGNTIYF.

The chain carries TRBV5-1 and TRBJ2-2, with no clear D. The germline gives CDR1 SGHRS, CDR2 YFSETQ. V was pared by 0 bases and J by 2 bases, with 11 bases between. The CDR3 runs 16 residues. CDR3 nucleotides: TGCGCCAGCAGCTTGGCCGTCCCAGAAAACACCGGGGAGCTGTTTTTT. It is translated as CASSLAVPENTGELFF.

There are a few counts of this clone. The V call is TRBV5-1, the J call TRBJ1-6; D gene uncertain. CDR1 is SGHRS and CDR2 is YFSETQ in the germline V gene. This CDR3 is 13 amino acids long. Trimming cost V 2 bases and J 10 bases, with 10 bases left between them. Here the CDR3 reads CASSLDLGSPLHF. CDR3 nucleotides: TGCGCCAGCAGCTTAGATCTGGGGTCACCCCTCCACTTT.

The chain employs TRBV3-1 (or the pseudogene TRBV3-2) and TRBJ1-6; no firm D call. The CDR3 length is 14 residues. V was cut by 4 bases and J by 10 bases, with 14 bases left in between. Germline V CDR1 and CDR2: LGHDT, YNNKEL (reference sequence). DNA of the CDR3: TGTGCCAGCAGCCCCTTAAGGTTCAGCTCACCCCTCCACTTT. Residues: CASSPLRFSSPLHF.

This clone was detected only once. The chain carries TRBV7-3 and TRBJ2-1, with 10 bases lining up with TRBD1. Germline trimming cut 0 bases from V and 7 bases from J; bases unmatched to any gene: 3. Per the germline V gene, CDR1 is SGHTA and CDR2 is FQGTGA. The CDR3 is 15 amino acids. The CDR3 sequence is CASSLTGTGVNEQFF. In DNA form, the CDR3 reads TGTGCCAGCAGCTTAACGGGGACAGGGGTGAATGAGCAGTTCTTC.

The chain uses TRBV12-3 or TRBV12-4 and TRBJ2-7, with a possible D match to TRBD1 (5 bases). This CDR3 is built from 13 residues. V lost 4 bases and J lost 0, with 7 bases in between. CDR3 sequence reads: CASSYRNSYEQYV. The DNA of the CDR3 is TGTGCCAGCAGTTACAGGAACTCCTACGAGCAGTACGTC.